Below are 2 T cell receptor beta chains sequenced from a single sample in a study of blood T cell repertoires in COVID-19. Profiling relied on immunoSEQ multiplex PCR, and the TCRdb table lists in-frame clones only, not all of them. The table shows approximately 130,000 clones, with approximately 85% occurring only once. The sample was peripheral blood. These receptors were taken from a human donor in a cohort sampled during active COVID-19.

The V gene is TRBV18, the J gene TRBJ1-2; 7 nucleotides match TRBD1. The CDR3 runs 15 residues. With V trimmed by 1 base and J by 4 bases, 6 bases remained unmatched. Per germline, CDR1 KGHSH and CDR2 LQKENI. CDR3 region: CASSPLIGTAYGYTF. The CDR3 region has the DNA TGTGCCAGCTCACCACTCATCGGGACAGCCTATGGCTACACCTTC.

The gene calls are TRBV2 and TRBJ2-7, with D possibly matching TRBD1 (5 bases). CDR1 and CDR2 (germline): SNHLY, FYNNEI. The CDR3 covers 10 residues. Between the trimmed V and J ends, which lost 10 bases and 4 bases, there was a span of 8 bases. The CDR3 DNA reads TGTGCCACTAGGGGTTACGAGCAGTACGTC. Protein product: CATRGYEQYV.